This TCR beta chain comes out of a study of cytomegalovirus exposure and HLA in healthy donors. Study details: Inside one of the first data releases sat around 86 million unique TCRs taken from HLA-typed donors.

As for the donors, each was a healthy bone marrow donor. Primers for the PCR totalled 60 Vbeta and 13 Jbeta. In the original processing: Counted up in a later analysis, unique TCR beta chains came to approximately 77 million, with around 9.9 million shared. Clones were sequenced by immunoSEQ multiplex PCR, and TCRdb holds only the in-frame ones, with some missing. Clone size and V and J calls were adopted from that table, with D and trimming inferred from the DNA. Of 130,000 or so clones in the sample, 80% to 85% were seen once. V trimming: 4 bases; J trimming: 3 bases; junction bases outside the gene matches: 11. Germline V gene sequence: CDR1 LNHDA, CDR2 SQIVND (reference sequence). This CDR3 region has 16 residues.

The TCR was taken from a woman aged 40 to 50 in good health and CMV-seronegative. The sequenced sample consisted of PBMCs. This chain connects TRBV19 to TRBJ1-1, with 7 nucleotides matching TRBD1. In DNA, the CDR3 is TGTGCCAGTAGTACCCGAAGGACAGGCTTCGACACTGAAGCTTTCTTT. Amino acids: CASSTRRTGFDTEAFF.